The clone carrying this T cell receptor beta chain has more than one count but fewer than ten. Antigen specificity is unknown. The record originates from a study of cytomegalovirus exposure and HLA in healthy donors. General study results and limits: Most CMV-associated TCR beta chains appeared HLA-restricted in a later analysis. Later, an analysis found that common viral pathogens appeared to be linked with several of the most significant clusters. There were reportedly fewer N-insertions in an Asian-associated ancestry cluster than the roughly 680-donor mean, in a later analysis. Later analysis revealed greater clonal expansion in HLA-associated TCR beta chains than in equally common others.

The CDR3 contains 16 residues. CDR1 and CDR2 (germline): SNHLY, FYNNEI. Trimming removed 4 bases from V and 10 bases from J; junction bases left unmatched: 16. Amplification used 60 Vbeta primers and 13 Jbeta primers. Sequencing was performed with immunoSEQ multiplex PCR; in TCRdb, only in-frame clones are kept and a portion is missing. The sample shows about 140,000 clones, 66% of them seen only once. The chain carries TRBV2 and TRBJ2-3, with 8 bases lining up with TRBD2. The sequence was collected from a woman aged 55-69 years in good health and CMV-seronegative. Material for sequencing was PBMCs. The CDR3 sequence: CASSVGGTRASRAQYF. The CDR3 DNA follows: TGTGCCAGCAGTGTCGGCGGGACTAGGGCGAGTCGGGCGCAGTATTTT.